This T cell receptor (beta chain) is drawn from a study of human T cells and chemical hapten exposure. Time point meaning: patch test 2, 6 weeks after DPC sensitization. Treatment described: therapeutic diphenylcyclopropenone sensitization with weekly scalp DPC. TCRdb re-called the RACE reads with MiXCR, one entry per CDR3 protein. The sample contains 110,000 to 150,000 distinct CDR3 sequences, roughly 10% of which appear only once. The germline CDR1 and CDR2 sequences are LNHNV and YYDKDF (reference sequence). This CDR3 is 16 amino acids long. V lost 9 bases, J lost 7 bases, and 14 bases stayed unmatched. In this sample, this clonotype turned up a few times.

Sample: whole blood, taken in connection with sensitization to the hapten diphenylcyclopropenone (DPC). The chain links TRBV15 to TRBJ2-7, with TRBD2 matching over 14 bases. The TCR sequence derives from a woman between 45 and 65 years old with alopecia areata. Some clones in this sample may be carry-over from other donors' samples. CDR3 sequence reads: CATLGMTSGRAGEQYF. CDR3 DNA: TGTGCCACTCTGGGGATGACTAGCGGGAGGGCCGGTGAGCAGTACTTC. Full variable domain (outside the CDR3, taken from reference TRBV15 and TRBJ2-7): DAMVIQNPRYQVTQFGKPVTLSCSQTLNHNVMYWYQQKSSQAPKLLFHYYDKDFNNEADTPDNFQSRRPNTSFCFLDIRSPGLGDTAMYLCATLGMTSGRAGEQYFGPGTRLTVT.